This TCR beta chain was recorded in a study of cytomegalovirus exposure and HLA in healthy donors. Whole-study findings and limits: A later analysis linked a missense DCLRE1C variant to TCR beta V- and J-gene trimming. It is likely that the observed cluster of highly shared sequence variants was a sequencing artifact.

Points on this clone: The antigen remains unidentified.

Donors counted as nominally healthy when sampled, yet unrecorded immune exposures were likely. This CDR3 region has 14 residues. Germline lookup yields CDR1 SNHLY and CDR2 FYNNEI. Trimming left V 6 bases short and J 3 bases short, with 13 bases between. Vbeta (60) and Jbeta (13) primers were used in the PCR. In the original analysis: A follow-up analysis tallied 70 million to 80 million unique TCR beta chains, approximately 11 million shared. Libraries were prepared by immunoSEQ multiplex PCR; TCRdb keeps only in-frame clonotypes and omits some of them. V and J calls plus clone size are reproduced from that table; the DNA served to infer D and trimming. The sample lists tens of thousands of clones, 65% to 90% occurring once.

The specimen sequenced was PBMCs. The chain has TRBV2 and TRBJ2-3; TRBD1 is a possible D gene (5 bases). The receptor was isolated from a female donor in good health and CMV-seronegative. The CDR3, as DNA: TGTGCCAGCAGCAGCCAGGGTTTAACAGATACGCAGTATTTT. It translates to CASSSQGLTDTQYF. Using reference TRBV2 and TRBJ2-3 for the parts outside the CDR3, the full variable domain is EPEVTQTPSHQVTQMGQEVILRCVPISNHLYFYWYRQILGQKVEFLVSFYNNEISEKSEIFDDQFSVERPDGSNFTLKIRSTKLEDSAMYFCASSSQGLTDTQYFGPGTRLTVL.